Described below is a single T cell receptor beta chain sequence and its context. Trimming shortened V by 6 bases and J by 4 bases, and 12 bases separated the two germline ends. This CDR3 region has 12 residues. CDR1 and CDR2 (germline): SQVTM, ANQGSEA. The sample originates from a study of blood T cell repertoires in COVID-19. Study background: Collection of acute and convalescent COVID-19 samples took place in the United States, Italy and Spain. PBMCs, B-cell-depleted T cells, or T cells were the source of the cDNA or gDNA that made up the material.

Per the study methods: Quantification of nucleated cells was approximated via reference gene primer amplification. Produced via immunoSEQ multiplex PCR; TCRdb's table is partial and in-frame only. That table furnishes V, J and clone size, whereas the DNA furnished D and trimming. The repertoire holds about 420,000 clones, 70% to 90% seen once, with roughly 0.84% in the top ten. Seattle enrolled patients during active infection and tracked them longitudinally. The chain is built from TRBV29-1 and TRBJ1-2; D possibly corresponds to TRBD1 (6 bases). The sequenced material came from peripheral blood. The TCR was taken from a man aged 18 to 30 with COVID-19, enrolled during active disease. CDR3 DNA: TGCAGCGTGACGGACAGCCGCTATGGCTACACCTTC. Encoded protein: CSVTDSRYGYTF.